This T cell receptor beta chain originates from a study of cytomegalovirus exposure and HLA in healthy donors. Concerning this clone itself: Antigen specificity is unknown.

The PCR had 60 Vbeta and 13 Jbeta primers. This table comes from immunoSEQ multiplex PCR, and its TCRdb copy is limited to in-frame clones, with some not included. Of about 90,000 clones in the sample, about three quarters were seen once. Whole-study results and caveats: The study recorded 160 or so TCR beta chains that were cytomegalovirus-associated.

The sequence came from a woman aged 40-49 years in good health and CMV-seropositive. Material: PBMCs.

In nucleotides, the CDR3 is TGTGCCAGCAGTTTTCAGCCCGGGCAGCCCCAGCATTTT. Protein product: CASSFQPGQPQHF. This chain uses TRBV27 with TRBJ1-5; no clear D gene. The CDR3 extends over 13 amino acids. From germline, CDR1 is MNHEY and CDR2 SMNVEV (reference sequence). V dropped 3 bases and J dropped 7 bases, with 10 bases sitting between them.